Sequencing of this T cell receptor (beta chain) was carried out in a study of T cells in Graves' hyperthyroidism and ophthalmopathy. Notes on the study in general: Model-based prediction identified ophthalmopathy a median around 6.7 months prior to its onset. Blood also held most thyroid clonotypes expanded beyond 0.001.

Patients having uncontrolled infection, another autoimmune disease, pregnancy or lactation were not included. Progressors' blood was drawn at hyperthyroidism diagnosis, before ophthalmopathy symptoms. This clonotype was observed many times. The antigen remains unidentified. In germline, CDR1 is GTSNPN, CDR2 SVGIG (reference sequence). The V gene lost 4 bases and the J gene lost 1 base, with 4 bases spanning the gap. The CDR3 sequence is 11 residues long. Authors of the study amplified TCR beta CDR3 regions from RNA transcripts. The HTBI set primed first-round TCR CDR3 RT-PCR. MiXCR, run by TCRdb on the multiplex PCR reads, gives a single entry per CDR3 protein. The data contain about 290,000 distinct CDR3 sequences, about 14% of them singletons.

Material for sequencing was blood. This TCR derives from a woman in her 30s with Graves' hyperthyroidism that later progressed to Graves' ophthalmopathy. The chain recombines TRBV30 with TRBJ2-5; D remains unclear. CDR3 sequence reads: CAWTIQETQYF. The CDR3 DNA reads TGTGCCTGGACTATCCAAGAGACCCAGTACTTC. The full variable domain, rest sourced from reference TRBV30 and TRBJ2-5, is SQTIHQWPATLVQPVGSPLSLECTVEGTSNPNLYWYRQAAGRGLQLLFYSVGIGQISSEVPQNLSASRPQDRQFILSSKKLLLSDSGFYLCAWTIQETQYFGPGTRLLVL.